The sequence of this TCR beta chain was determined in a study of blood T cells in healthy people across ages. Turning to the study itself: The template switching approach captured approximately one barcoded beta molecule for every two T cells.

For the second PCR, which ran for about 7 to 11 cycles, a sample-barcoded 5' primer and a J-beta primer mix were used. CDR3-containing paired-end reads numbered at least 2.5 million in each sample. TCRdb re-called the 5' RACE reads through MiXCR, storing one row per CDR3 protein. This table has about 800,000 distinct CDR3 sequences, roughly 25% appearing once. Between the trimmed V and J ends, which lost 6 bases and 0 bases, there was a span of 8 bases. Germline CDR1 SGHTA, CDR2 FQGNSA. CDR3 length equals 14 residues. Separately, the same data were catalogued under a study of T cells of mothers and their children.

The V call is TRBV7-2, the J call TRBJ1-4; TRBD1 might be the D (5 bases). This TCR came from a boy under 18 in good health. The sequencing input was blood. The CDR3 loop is CASRDSPTNEKLFF. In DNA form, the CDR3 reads TGTGCCAGCAGAGACAGTCCAACTAATGAAAAACTGTTTTTT.